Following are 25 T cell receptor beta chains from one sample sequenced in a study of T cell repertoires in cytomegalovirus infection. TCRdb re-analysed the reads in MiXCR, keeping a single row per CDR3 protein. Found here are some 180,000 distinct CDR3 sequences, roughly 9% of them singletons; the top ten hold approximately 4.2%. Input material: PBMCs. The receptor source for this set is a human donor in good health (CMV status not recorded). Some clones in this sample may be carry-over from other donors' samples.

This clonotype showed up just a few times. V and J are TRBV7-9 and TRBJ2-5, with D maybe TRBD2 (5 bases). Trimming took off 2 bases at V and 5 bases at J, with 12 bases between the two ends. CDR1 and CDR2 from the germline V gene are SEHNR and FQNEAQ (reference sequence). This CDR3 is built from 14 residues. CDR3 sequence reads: CASSLSLEAETQYF. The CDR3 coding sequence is TGTGCCAGCAGCTTATCACTAGAGGCGGAGACCCAGTACTTC. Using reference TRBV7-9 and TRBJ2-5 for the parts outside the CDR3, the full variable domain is DTGVSQNPRHKITKRGQNVTFRCDPISEHNRLYWYRQTLGQGPEFLTYFQNEAQLEKSRLLSDRFSAERPKGSFSTLEIQRTEQGDSAMYLCASSLSLEAETQYFGPGTRLLVL.

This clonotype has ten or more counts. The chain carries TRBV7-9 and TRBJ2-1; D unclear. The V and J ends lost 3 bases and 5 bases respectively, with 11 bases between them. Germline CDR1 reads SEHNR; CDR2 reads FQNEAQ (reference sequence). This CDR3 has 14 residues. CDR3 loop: CASSFLLGNNEQFF. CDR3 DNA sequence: TGTGCCAGCAGCTTCCTTCTGGGAAACAATGAGCAGTTCTTC.

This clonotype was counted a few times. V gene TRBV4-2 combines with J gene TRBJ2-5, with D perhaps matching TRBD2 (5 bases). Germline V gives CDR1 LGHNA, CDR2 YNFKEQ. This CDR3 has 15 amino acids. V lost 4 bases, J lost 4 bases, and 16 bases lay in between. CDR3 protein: CASSRIMSRGETQYF. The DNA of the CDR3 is TGTGCCAGCAGCCGAATTATGAGCCGGGGAGAGACCCAGTACTTC.

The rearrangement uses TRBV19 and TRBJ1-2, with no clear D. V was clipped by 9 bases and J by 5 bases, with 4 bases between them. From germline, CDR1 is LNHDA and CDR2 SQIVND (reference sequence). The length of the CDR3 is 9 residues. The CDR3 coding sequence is TGTGCCAGATATTATGGCTACACCTTC. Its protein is CARYYGYTF.

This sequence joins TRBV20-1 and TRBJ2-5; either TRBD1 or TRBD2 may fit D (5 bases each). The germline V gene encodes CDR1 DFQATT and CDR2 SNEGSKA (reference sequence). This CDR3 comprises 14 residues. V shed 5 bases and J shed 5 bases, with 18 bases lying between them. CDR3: CSAPGDRPGETQYF. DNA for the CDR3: TGCAGTGCTCCTGGGGACCGGCCTGGGGAGACCCAGTACTTC.

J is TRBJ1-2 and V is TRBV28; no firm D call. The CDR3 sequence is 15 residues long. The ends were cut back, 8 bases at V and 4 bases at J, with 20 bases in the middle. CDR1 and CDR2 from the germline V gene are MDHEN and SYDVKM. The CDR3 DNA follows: TGTGCCAGCTTACCTCCCGGACGTACCTTCTATGGCTACACCTTC. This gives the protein CASLPPGRTFYGYTF.

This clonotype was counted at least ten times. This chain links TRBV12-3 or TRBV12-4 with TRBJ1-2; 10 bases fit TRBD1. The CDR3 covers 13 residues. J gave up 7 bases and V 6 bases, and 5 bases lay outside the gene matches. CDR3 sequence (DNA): TGTGCCAGCAGCCAGACAGGGGGCGGTGGCTACACCTTC. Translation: CASSQTGGGGYTF.

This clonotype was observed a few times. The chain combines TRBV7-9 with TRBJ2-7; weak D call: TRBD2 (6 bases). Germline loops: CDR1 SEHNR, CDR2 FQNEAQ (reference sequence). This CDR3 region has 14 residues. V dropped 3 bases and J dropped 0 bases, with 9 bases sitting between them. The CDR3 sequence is CASSFGGASYEQYF. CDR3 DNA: TGTGCCAGCAGCTTTGGAGGGGCCTCCTACGAGCAGTACTTC.

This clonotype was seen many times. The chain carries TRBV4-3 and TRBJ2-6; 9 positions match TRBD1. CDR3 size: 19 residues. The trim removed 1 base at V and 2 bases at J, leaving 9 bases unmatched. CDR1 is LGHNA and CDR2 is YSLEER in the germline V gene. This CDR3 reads CASSQGVGQGLAGANVLTF. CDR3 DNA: TGCGCCAGCAGCCAAGGGGTAGGACAGGGGTTAGCTGGGGCCAACGTCCTGACTTTC.

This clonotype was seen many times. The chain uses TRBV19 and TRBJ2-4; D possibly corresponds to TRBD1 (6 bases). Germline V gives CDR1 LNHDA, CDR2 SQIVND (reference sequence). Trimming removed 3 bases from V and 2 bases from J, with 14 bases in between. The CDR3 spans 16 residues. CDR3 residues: CASSIFFGGSKNIQYF. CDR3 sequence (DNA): TGTGCCAGTAGTATTTTTTTTGGGGGCTCCAAAAACATTCAGTACTTC.

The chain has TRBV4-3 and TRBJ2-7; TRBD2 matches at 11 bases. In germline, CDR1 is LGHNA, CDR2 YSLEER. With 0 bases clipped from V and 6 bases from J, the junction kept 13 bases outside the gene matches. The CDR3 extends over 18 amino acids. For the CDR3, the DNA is TGCGCCAGCAGCCAAGATCGGGACAATAGCGGGAGGGCCTTCGAGCAGTACTTC. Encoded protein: CASSQDRDNSGRAFEQYF.

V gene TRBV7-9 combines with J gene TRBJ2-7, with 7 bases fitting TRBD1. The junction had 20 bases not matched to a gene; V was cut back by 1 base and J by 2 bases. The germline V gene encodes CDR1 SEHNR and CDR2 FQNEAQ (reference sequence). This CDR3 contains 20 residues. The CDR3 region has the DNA TGTGCCAGCAGCTTAGACGGGCCGCGGAAAACAGGGGCCGCAACCTACGAGCAGTACTTC. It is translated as CASSLDGPRKTGAATYEQYF.

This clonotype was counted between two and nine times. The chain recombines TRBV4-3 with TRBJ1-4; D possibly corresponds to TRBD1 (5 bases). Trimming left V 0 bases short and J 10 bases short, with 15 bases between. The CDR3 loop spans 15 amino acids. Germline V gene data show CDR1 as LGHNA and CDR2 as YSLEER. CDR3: CASSQEEGSGRKLFF. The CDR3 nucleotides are TGCGCCAGCAGCCAAGAAGAGGGGAGTGGGAGAAAACTGTTTTTT.

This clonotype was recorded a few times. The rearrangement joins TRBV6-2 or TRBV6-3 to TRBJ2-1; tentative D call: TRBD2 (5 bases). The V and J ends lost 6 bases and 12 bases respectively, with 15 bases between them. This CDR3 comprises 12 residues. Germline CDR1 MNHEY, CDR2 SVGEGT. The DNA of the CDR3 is TGTGCCAGCAGCCATTTAGCGTTCCCGCAGTTCTTC. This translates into CASSHLAFPQFF.

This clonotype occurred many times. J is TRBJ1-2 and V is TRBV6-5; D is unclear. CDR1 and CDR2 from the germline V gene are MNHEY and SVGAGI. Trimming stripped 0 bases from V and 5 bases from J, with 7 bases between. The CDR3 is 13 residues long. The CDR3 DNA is TGTGCCAGCAGTTACTCGTCGGAGTATGGCTACACCTTC. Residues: CASSYSSEYGYTF.

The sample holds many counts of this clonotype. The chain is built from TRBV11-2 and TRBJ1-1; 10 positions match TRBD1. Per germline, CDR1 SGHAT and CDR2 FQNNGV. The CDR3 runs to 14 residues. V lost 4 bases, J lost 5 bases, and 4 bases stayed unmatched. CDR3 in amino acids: CASSSRDRGTEAFF. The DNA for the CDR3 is TGTGCCAGCAGCTCAAGGGACAGGGGAACTGAAGCTTTCTTT.

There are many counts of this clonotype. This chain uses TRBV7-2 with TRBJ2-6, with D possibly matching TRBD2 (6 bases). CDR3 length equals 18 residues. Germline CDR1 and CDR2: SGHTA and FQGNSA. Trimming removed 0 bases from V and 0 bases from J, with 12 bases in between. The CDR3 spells CASSLALRGSSGANVLTF. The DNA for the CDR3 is TGTGCCAGCAGCTTAGCGCTTCGGGGGAGCTCTGGGGCCAACGTCCTGACTTTC.

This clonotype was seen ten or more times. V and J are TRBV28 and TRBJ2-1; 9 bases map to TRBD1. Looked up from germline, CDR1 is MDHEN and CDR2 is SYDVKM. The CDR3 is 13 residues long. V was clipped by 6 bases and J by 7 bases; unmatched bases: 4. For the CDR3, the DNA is TGTGCCAGCAGACAGGGGGCGAAGAATGAGCAGTTCTTC. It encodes CASRQGAKNEQFF.

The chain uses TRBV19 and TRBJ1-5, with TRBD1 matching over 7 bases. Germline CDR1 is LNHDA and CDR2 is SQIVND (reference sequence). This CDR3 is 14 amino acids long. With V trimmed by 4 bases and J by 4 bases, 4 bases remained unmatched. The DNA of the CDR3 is TGTGCCAGTAGTAACAGGGGAAAAAATCAGCCCCAGCATTTT. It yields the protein CASSNRGKNQPQHF.

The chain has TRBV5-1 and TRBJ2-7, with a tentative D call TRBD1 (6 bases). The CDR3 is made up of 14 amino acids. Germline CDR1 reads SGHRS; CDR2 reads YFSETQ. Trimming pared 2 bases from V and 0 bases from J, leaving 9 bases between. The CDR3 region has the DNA TGCGCCAGCAGCTTCCCGGACAGCTCCTACGAGCAGTACTTC. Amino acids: CASSFPDSSYEQYF.

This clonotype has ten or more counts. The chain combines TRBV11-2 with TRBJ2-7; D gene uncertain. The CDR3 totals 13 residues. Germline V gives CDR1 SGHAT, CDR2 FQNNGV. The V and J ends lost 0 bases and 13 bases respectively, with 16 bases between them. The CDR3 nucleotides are TGTGCCAGCAGCTTAGATAATCTGGGCCACAAATACTTC. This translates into CASSLDNLGHKYF. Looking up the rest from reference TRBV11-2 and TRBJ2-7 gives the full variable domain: EAGVAQSPRYKIIEKRQSVAFWCNPISGHATLYWYQQILGQGPKLLIQFQNNGVVDDSQLPKDRFSAERLKGVDSTLKIQPAKLEDSAVYLCASSLDNLGHKYFGPGTRLTVT.

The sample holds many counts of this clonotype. CDR3 loop: CATSRDPDPNQPQHF. CDR3 nucleotide sequence: TGTGCCACCAGCAGAGATCCGGACCCTAATCAGCCCCAGCATTTT. J is TRBJ1-5 and V is TRBV15; D gene uncertain. This CDR3 comprises 15 residues. Germline V gene data show CDR1 as LNHNV and CDR2 as YYDKDF (reference sequence). V was clipped by 0 bases and J by 4 bases, with 10 bases between them.

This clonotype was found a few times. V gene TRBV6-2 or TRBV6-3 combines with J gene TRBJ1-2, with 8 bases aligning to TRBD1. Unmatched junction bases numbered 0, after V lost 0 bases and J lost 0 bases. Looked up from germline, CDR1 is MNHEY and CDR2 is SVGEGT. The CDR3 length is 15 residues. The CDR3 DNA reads TGTGCCAGCAGTTACTCGGACAGGGCTAACTATGGCTACACCTTC. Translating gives CASSYSDRANYGYTF.

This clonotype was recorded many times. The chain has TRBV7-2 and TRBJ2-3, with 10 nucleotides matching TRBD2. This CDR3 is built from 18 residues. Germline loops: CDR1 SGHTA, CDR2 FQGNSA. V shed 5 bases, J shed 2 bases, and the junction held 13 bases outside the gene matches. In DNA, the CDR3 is TGTGCCAGCAGCGTCCCCCAGCTACTAGCGGGATCCACAGATACGCAGTATTTT. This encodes CASSVPQLLAGSTDTQYF.

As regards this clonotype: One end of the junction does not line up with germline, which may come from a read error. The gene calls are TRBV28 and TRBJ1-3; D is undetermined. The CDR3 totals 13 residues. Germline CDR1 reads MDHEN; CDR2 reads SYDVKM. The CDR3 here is CASSQGIRNAIYF. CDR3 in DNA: TGTGCCAGCAGTCAAGGGATTAGAAACGCCATATATTTT.